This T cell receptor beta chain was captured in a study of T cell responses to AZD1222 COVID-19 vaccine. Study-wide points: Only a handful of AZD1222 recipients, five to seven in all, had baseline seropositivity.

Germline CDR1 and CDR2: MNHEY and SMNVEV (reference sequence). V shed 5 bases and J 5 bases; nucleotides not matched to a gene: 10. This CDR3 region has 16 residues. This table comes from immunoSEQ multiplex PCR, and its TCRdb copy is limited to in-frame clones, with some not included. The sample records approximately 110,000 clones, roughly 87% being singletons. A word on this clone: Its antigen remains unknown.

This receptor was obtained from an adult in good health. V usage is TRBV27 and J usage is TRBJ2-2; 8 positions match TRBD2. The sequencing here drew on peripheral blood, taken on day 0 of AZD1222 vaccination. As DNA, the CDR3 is TGTGCCAGCAGTCCTTTGGGTAGCGGGGATACCGGGGAGCTGTTTTTT. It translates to CASSPLGSGDTGELFF.